This entry features one TCR beta chain sequence. Trimming took off 1 base at V and 3 bases at J, with 6 bases between the two ends. The germline V gene has CDR1 PRHDT and CDR2 FYEKMQ (reference sequence). The CDR3 extends over 14 amino acids. This entry comes from a study of cytomegalovirus exposure and HLA in healthy donors. The PCR used 60 Vbeta and 13 Jbeta primers. Sequencing was performed with immunoSEQ multiplex PCR; in TCRdb, only in-frame clones are kept and a portion is missing. The data show 50,000 to 70,000 clones, with about 83% seen just once and 1.5% to 2% held by the top ten. Sequences were obtained from PBMCs. The clonotype originates from a human donor in good health. V is TRBV13 and J is TRBJ2-2; D may be TRBD2 (5 bases). The CDR3 DNA reads TGTGCCAGCAGCTTAGCCGGGGACACCGGGGAGCTGTTTTTT. Translation: CASSLAGDTGELFF.